This T cell receptor (beta chain) was retrieved from a study of blood T cells in healthy people across ages. The study, taken as a whole, reports: Because donor CMV status was unknown, expanded clonotype changes were possibly confounded.

Primers used in a second PCR of roughly 6 to 11 cycles were a sample-barcoded 5' primer and a J-beta primer mix. All samples yielded 3 million or more CDR3-containing paired-end reads. TCRdb reprocessed the 5' RACE reads via MiXCR and lists one record per CDR3 protein. The sample holds 1.5 million to 2 million distinct CDR3 sequences, 35% to 50% seen once. As to this clonotype: Antigen: not known.

Collection of 9.5 to 10 milliliters of peripheral blood was performed for each donor. At least 5.5 micrograms of total RNA were extracted per sample. This clonotype was sampled from a human donor in good health. The sample was blood.

The CDR3: CASSRGLLSQETQYF. As DNA, the CDR3 is TGTGCCAGCAGCCGCGGACTGCTATCCCAAGAGACCCAGTACTTC. The chain carries TRBV3-1 and TRBJ2-5, with D perhaps TRBD2 (5 bases). The CDR3 length is 15 residues. V lost 4 bases and J 1 base, leaving 13 bases between the germline ends. Germline CDR1 LGHDT, CDR2 YNNKEL (reference sequence).